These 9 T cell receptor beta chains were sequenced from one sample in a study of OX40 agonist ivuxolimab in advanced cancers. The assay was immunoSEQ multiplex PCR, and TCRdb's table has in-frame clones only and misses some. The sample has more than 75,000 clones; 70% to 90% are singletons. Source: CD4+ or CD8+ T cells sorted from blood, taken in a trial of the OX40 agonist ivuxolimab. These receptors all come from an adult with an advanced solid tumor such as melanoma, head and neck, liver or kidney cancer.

The CDR3 bases are TGTGCCAGCAGTTACTCGAGAGAGGCGGGAAACTCACCCCTCCACTTT. Its protein is CASSYSREAGNSPLHF. The chain links TRBV6-5 to TRBJ1-6, with D hard to call. Germline CDR1 and CDR2: MNHEY and SVGAGI. The CDR3 is 16 residues long. Between the trimmed V and J ends, which lost 0 bases and 10 bases, there was a span of 16 bases.

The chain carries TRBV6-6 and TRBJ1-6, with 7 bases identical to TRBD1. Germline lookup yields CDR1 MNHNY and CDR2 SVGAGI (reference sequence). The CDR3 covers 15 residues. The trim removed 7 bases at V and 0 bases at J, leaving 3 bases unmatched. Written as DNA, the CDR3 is TGTGCCAGCAAGGGACAGAGCTCCTATAATTCACCCCTCCACTTT. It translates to CASKGQSSYNSPLHF.

The CDR3 protein is CACAQETRSNQPQHF. The CDR3 nucleotides are TGTGCCTGCGCCCAAGAAACCCGGAGCAATCAGCCCCAGCATTTT. This chain links TRBV30 with TRBJ1-5; D is unclear. CDR1 GTSNPN and CDR2 SVGIG come from the germline V gene (reference sequence). The CDR3 loop spans 15 amino acids. The ends were cut back, 6 bases at V and 1 base at J, with 16 bases in the middle.

The DNA of the CDR3 is TGCGCCAGCAGGATCCAGACTAGCGGAACAGATACGCAGTATTTT. It translates to CASRIQTSGTDTQYF. The chain employs TRBV5-1 and TRBJ2-3; the match to TRBD2 covers 9 bases. This CDR3 region has 15 residues. V was clipped by 5 bases and J by 3 bases; unmatched bases: 7. Germline V lookup: CDR1 SGHRS, CDR2 YFSETQ.

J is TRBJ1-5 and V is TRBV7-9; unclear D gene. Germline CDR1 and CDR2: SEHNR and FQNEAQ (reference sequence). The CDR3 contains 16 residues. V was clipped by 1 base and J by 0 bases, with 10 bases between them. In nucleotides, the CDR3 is TGTGCCAGCAGCTTAGGTGGCAGCAGTAGCAATCAGCCCCAGCATTTT. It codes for CASSLGGSSSNQPQHF.

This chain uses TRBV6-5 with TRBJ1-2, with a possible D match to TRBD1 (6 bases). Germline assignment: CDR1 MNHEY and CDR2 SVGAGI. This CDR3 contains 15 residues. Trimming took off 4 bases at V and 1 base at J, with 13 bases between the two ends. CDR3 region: CASSSGGSNNYGYTF. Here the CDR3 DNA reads TGTGCCAGCAGTTCGGGGGGCTCCAATAACTATGGCTACACCTTC.

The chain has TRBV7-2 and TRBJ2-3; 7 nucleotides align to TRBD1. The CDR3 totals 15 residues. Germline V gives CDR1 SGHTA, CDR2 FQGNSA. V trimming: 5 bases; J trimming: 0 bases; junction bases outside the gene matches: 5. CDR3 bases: TGTGCCAGCAGCCAAGGGGGCCCTAGCACAGATACGCAGTATTTT. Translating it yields CASSQGGPSTDTQYF.

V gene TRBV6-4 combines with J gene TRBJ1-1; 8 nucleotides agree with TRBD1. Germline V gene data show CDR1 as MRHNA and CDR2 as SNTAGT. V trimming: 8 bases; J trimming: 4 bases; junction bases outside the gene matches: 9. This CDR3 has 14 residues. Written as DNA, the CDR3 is TGTGCCAGCCGAGCCCAGGGGGCTGGCACTGAAGCTTTCTTT. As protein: CASRAQGAGTEAFF.

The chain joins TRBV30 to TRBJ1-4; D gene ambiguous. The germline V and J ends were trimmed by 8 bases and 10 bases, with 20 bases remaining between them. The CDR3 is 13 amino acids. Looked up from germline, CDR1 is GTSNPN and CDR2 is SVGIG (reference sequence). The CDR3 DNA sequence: TGTGCCGCATCGTTGAGCATGGCTGGAAAACTGTTTTTT. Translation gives CAASLSMAGKLFF.